The 23 T cell receptor beta chains below come from one sample, sequenced in a study of blood T cell repertoires in COVID-19. Produced via immunoSEQ multiplex PCR; TCRdb's table is partial and in-frame only. The sample consists of a few hundred thousand clones, more than 85% of them appearing once. Material: PBMCs or T cells enriched from blood (not recorded which). Every receptor here comes from a woman in her thirties or forties who had been exposed to COVID-19.

This clone appeared a single time. V gene TRBV6-5 combines with J gene TRBJ2-7; 7 bases are shared with TRBD1. The V gene's germline CDR1 is MNHEY and CDR2 SVGAGI. There are 11 residues in the CDR3. V dropped 8 bases and J dropped 5; count of bases not matched to a gene: 3. CDR3 sequence (DNA): TGTGCCAGCCAACAGGGGAACGAGCAGTACTTC. Translating gives CASQQGNEQYF.

V usage is TRBV18 and J usage is TRBJ1-6, with 7 bases lining up with TRBD1. Trimming removed 1 base from V and 8 bases from J; junction bases left unmatched: 5. The germline V gene has CDR1 KGHSH and CDR2 LQKENI. The CDR3 length is 15 residues. CDR3 coding DNA: TGTGCCAGCTCACCACTCGACAGGGCTGATTCACCCCTCCACTTT. This gives the protein CASSPLDRADSPLHF.

J is TRBJ1-2 and V is TRBV5-5, with a possible D match to TRBD1 (6 bases). The germline V and J ends were trimmed by 2 bases and 8 bases, with 19 bases remaining between them. This CDR3 has 15 amino acids. CDR1 SGHKS and CDR2 YYEKEE come from the germline V gene (reference sequence). The CDR3 sequence is CASSFGQLKASGYTF. The DNA for the CDR3 is TGTGCCAGCAGCTTCGGACAGTTAAAAGCGTCAGGCTACACCTTC.

The gene calls are TRBV6-5 and TRBJ1-2, with 7 bases lining up with TRBD1. The CDR3 length is 14 residues. Germline CDR1 MNHEY, CDR2 SVGAGI. The J segment lost 3 bases and the V segment lost 6 bases, leaving 7 bases of the junction unmatched. This CDR3 reads CASSPGTAYYGYTF. The CDR3 region has the DNA TGTGCCAGCAGCCCCGGGACAGCCTACTATGGCTACACCTTC.

The rearrangement uses TRBV29-1 and TRBJ1-4, with 7 nucleotides matching TRBD1. CDR1 is SQVTM, CDR2 ANQGSEA, per germline. V shed 7 bases and J 4 bases; nucleotides not matched to a gene: 6. CDR3 length: 13 amino acids. The DNA of the CDR3 is TGCAGCGCGGGGGGACAGTTTAATGAAAAACTGTTTTTT. It encodes CSAGGQFNEKLFF.

This chain joins TRBV11-2 and TRBJ1-2; TRBD1 agrees at 8 bases. The germline V gene encodes CDR1 SGHAT and CDR2 FQNNGV. V shed 5 bases, J shed 6 bases, and the junction held 11 bases outside the gene matches. This CDR3 region has 15 residues. CDR3 residues: CASSASPTGEHGYTF. CDR3 in DNA: TGTGCCAGCAGCGCAAGCCCGACAGGGGAGCATGGCTACACCTTC.

The chain recombines TRBV6-5 with TRBJ1-6, with 7 bases matching TRBD1. The CDR3 consists of 14 residues. Germline V gene data show CDR1 as MNHEY and CDR2 as SVGAGI. V was pared by 5 bases and J by 8 bases, with 6 bases of the junction left unmatched. CDR3 DNA: TGTGCCAGCAGTCAACAGGGGCAGCATTCACCCCTCCACTTT. Translated: CASSQQGQHSPLHF.

The chain is built from TRBV5-8 and TRBJ2-2; 12 bases fit TRBD2. The CDR3 runs 16 residues. Germline CDR1 and CDR2: SGHTS and YDEGEE. J was trimmed by 7 bases and V by 3 bases; bases with no gene match: 7. The CDR3 coding sequence is TGTGCCAGCAGCTACAATCGACTAGCGGGGGTCGGGGAGCTGTTTTTT. Amino acids: CASSYNRLAGVGELFF.

The gene calls are TRBV20-1 and TRBJ2-5; D call uncertain. The V gene lost 5 bases and the J gene lost 4 bases, with 8 bases spanning the gap. Germline lookup yields CDR1 DFQATT and CDR2 SNEGSKA (reference sequence). The CDR3 contains 11 residues. The CDR3 nucleotides are TGCAGTGCTCGCGTTGCAGAGACCCAGTACTTC. Its protein is CSARVAETQYF.

The rearrangement uses TRBV19 and TRBJ1-1; 7 bases line up with TRBD1. The germline V gene encodes CDR1 LNHDA and CDR2 SQIVND (reference sequence). The CDR3 runs 13 residues. V shed 7 bases and J 1 base; nucleotides not matched to a gene: 3. CDR3 amino acids: CASNRGQNTEAFF. For the CDR3, the DNA is TGTGCCAGTAACAGGGGACAGAACACTGAAGCTTTCTTT.

This clone was detected only once. The rearrangement links TRBV7-3 to TRBJ2-1; D uncertain. Germline V gives CDR1 SGHTA, CDR2 FQGTGA. The CDR3 consists of 13 residues. The V end lost 6 bases, the J end lost 3 bases, and 9 bases lay between the germline ends. The CDR3 DNA reads as TGTGCCAGCAGTAACAAGTACTACAATGAGCAGTTCTTC. Translation: CASSNKYYNEQFF.

The rearrangement uses TRBV27 and TRBJ2-1; TRBD1 agrees at 7 bases. Germline V gene sequence: CDR1 MNHEY, CDR2 SMNVEV (reference sequence). The length of the CDR3 is 13 residues. The V gene end was trimmed by 8 bases and the J gene end by 4 bases; junction bases not matched to a gene: 5. In nucleotides, the CDR3 is TGTGCCAGCGCCGGGACAGCGTACAATGAGCAGTTCTTC. It is translated as CASAGTAYNEQFF.

This chain connects TRBV5-5 to TRBJ2-1; perhaps TRBD1 as D (6 bases). The CDR3 extends over 13 amino acids. Germline V gene lookup returns CDR1 SGHKS and CDR2 YYEKEE (reference sequence). Between the trimmed V and J ends, which lost 4 bases and 5 bases, there was a span of 10 bases. For the CDR3, the DNA is TGTGCCAGCAGCGTGAGACAGGACAATGAGCAGTTCTTC. It encodes CASSVRQDNEQFF.

The chain carries TRBV19 and TRBJ2-1; 7 nucleotides align to TRBD2. The CDR3 runs to 15 residues. With V trimmed by 5 bases and J by 0 bases, 4 bases remained unmatched. Germline assignment: CDR1 LNHDA and CDR2 SQIVND (reference sequence). CDR3 loop: CASSYSGYSYNEQFF. CDR3 DNA: TGTGCCAGTAGTTATAGCGGGTACTCCTACAATGAGCAGTTCTTC.

The CDR3 DNA sequence: TGTGCCAGCAGTTTGACCGGCACTAGCGGGGTTTACAATGAGCAGTTCTTC. Translated, it gives CASSLTGTSGVYNEQFF. This rearrangement joins TRBV27 to TRBJ2-1; 10 bases are a match to TRBD2. Germline V lookup: CDR1 MNHEY, CDR2 SMNVEV (reference sequence). This CDR3 has 17 amino acids. The trim removed 3 bases at V and 4 bases at J, leaving 9 bases unmatched.

This chain joins TRBV1 and TRBJ2-3; the tabulated D call, TRBD2, remains unverified against the DNA. TRBV1 is recorded as a pseudogene. The length of the CDR3 is 16 residues. CDR3 bases: TGCACCAGCAGCCAAGGGGCGGGAGGTACCCCAGATACGCAGTATTTT. Its translation is CTSSQGAGGTPDTQYF.

This chain uses TRBV5-1 with TRBJ2-5; D ambiguous. This CDR3 region has 13 residues. The V and J ends lost 1 base and 3 bases respectively, with 7 bases between them. Germline V gene lookup returns CDR1 SGHRS and CDR2 YFSETQ. CDR3 coding DNA: TGCGCCAGCAGCTTGATCCGGGAAGAGACCCAGTACTTC. Protein: CASSLIREETQYF. Full variable domain (remainder filled in from reference TRBV5-1 and TRBJ2-5): KAGVTQTPRYLIKTRGQQVTLSCSPISGHRSVSWYQQTPGQGLQFLFEYFSETQRNKGNFPGRFSGRQFSNSRSEMNVSTLELGDSALYLCASSLIREETQYFGPGTRLLVL.

This chain connects TRBV3-1 (or the pseudogene TRBV3-2) to TRBJ1-2; TRBD1 is a possible D gene (5 bases). V lost 4 bases and J 2 bases, leaving 17 bases between the germline ends. Germline values: CDR1 LGHDT, CDR2 YNNKEL (reference sequence). This CDR3 comprises 16 residues. CDR3 DNA: TGTGCCAGCAGCCCCCGCTCTGCGGGGACCAACTATGGCTACACCTTC. It encodes CASSPRSAGTNYGYTF.

The J gene is TRBJ1-3, the V gene TRBV2; D is undetermined. Germline-derived CDR1 and CDR2 are SNHLY and FYNNEI. V was pared by 1 base and J by 2 bases, with 9 bases between. CDR3 length equals 15 residues. The CDR3, as DNA: TGTGCCAGCAGTGAAGGGCCGAGGACTGGAAACACCATATATTTT. It translates to CASSEGPRTGNTIYF. Complete variable domain (other parts from reference TRBV2 and TRBJ1-3): EPEVTQTPSHQVTQMGQEVILRCVPISNHLYFYWYRQILGQKVEFLVSFYNNEISEKSEIFDDQFSVERPDGSNFTLKIRSTKLEDSAMYFCASSEGPRTGNTIYFGEGSWLTVV.

The chain links TRBV10-3 to TRBJ1-1; D is ambiguous. V was trimmed by 4 bases and J by 5 bases, leaving 11 bases between them. This CDR3 spans 13 amino acids. Germline CDR1 and CDR2: ENHRY and SYGVKD. The CDR3 DNA reads as TGTGCCATCAGTGGACTATTTGCGACTGAAGCTTTCTTT. It is translated as CAISGLFATEAFF.

The chain has TRBV11-3 and TRBJ2-6, with D maybe TRBD2 (6 bases). Trimming cost V 5 bases and J 5 bases, with 13 bases left between them. CDR3 length: 15 residues. Germline V gives CDR1 SGHNT, CDR2 YENEEA. The CDR3 protein is CASSPGGKRANVLTF. DNA of the CDR3: TGTGCCAGCAGCCCAGGAGGGAAAAGGGCCAACGTCCTGACTTTC.

The chain recombines TRBV6-6 with TRBJ2-2; 9 nucleotides line up with TRBD1. V was clipped by 5 bases and J by 0 bases; unmatched bases: 7. CDR1 is MNHNY, CDR2 SVGAGI, per germline (reference sequence). This CDR3 comprises 17 residues. The CDR3 bases are TGTGCCAGCAGTCTCCTTACAGGGGGCCCGAACACCGGGGAGCTGTTTTTT. It yields the protein CASSLLTGGPNTGELFF.

The chain has TRBV19 and TRBJ1-2, with TRBD1 identical over 7 bases. Germline loops: CDR1 LNHDA, CDR2 SQIVND (reference sequence). The CDR3 runs to 16 residues. V trimming: 0 bases; J trimming: 2 bases; junction bases outside the gene matches: 6. Written as DNA, the CDR3 is TGTGCCAGTAGTATAGATGCGGGGGGACAGAACTATGGCTACACCTTC. Its translation: CASSIDAGGQNYGYTF.